The rows below give T cell receptor beta chains drawn from one sample of a study of cytomegalovirus exposure and HLA in healthy donors. TCRdb keeps only in-frame clones here, not all; method: immunoSEQ multiplex PCR. The repertoire consists of 130,000 to 150,000 clones, with over 65% occurring once and the leading ten covering around 4.5%. Specimen: PBMCs. These receptors were obtained from a man aged 18 to 29 in good health and CMV-seropositive. CDR3s include the opening cysteine and the closing phenylalanine or tryptophan. D genes are given only for firm matches. Size is omitted from some rows. Given values are once, few, many or a class for expanded clones.

>17|TRBJ1-6|-|-|TRBV28
CASSPPTGSSYNSPLHF
TGTGCCAGCAGTCCCCCGACAGGCAGCTCCTATAATTCACCCCTCCACTTT
>15|TRBJ1-3|-|-|TRBV5-1
CASSLAAASGNTIYF
TGCGCCAGCAGCTTGGCAGCGGCTAGTGGAAACACCATATATTTT
>13|TRBJ2-7|-|-|TRBV9
CASSVDGTYEQYF
TGTGCCAGCAGCGTAGACGGGACCTACGAGCAGTACTTC
>12|TRBJ1-2|-|-|TRBV7-2
CASSFNRVGYTF
TGTGCCAGCAGCTTCAACAGGGTTGGCTACACCTTC
>16|TRBJ2-3|-|TRBD2|TRBV28
CASSLPGLAGTDTQYF
TGTGCCAGCAGTCTGCCCGGCCTAGCGGGAACAGATACGCAGTATTTT
>13|TRBJ2-1|-|TRBD1|TRBV28
CASRRTGVVEQFF
TGTGCCAGCAGGCGGACAGGGGTGGTTGAGCAGTTCTTC
>13|TRBJ2-7|-|TRBD2|TRBV7-2
CASSGTRSYEQYF
TGTGCCAGTAGCGGGACTAGGTCCTACGAGCAGTACTTC
>14|TRBJ2-5|-|TRBD2|TRBV28
CASGGAGGPETQYF
TGTGCCAGTGGAGGGGCGGGAGGGCCCGAGACCCAGTACTTC
>16|TRBJ2-3|-|TRBD2|TRBV7-9
CASSLGASGHTDTQYF
TGTGCCAGCAGCCTCGGGGCTAGCGGGCACACAGATACGCAGTATTTT
>15|TRBJ2-7|once|-|TRBV7-6
CASSPTGTSSYEQYF
TGTGCCAGCAGCCCGACCGGGACATCCTCCTACGAGCAGTACTTC
>17|TRBJ2-1|-|TRBD1|TRBV28
CASSLTGGLSSYNEQFF
TGTGCCAGCAGTCTTACAGGGGGCTTGAGCTCCTACAATGAGCAGTTCTTC
>13|TRBJ1-1|-|-|TRBV7-8
CASSDRMNTEAFF
TGTGCCAGTTCTGACAGAATGAACACTGAAGCTTTCTTT
>14|TRBJ2-3|-|-|TRBV28
CASSLTHGTDTQYF
TGTGCCAGCAGCCTCACACATGGCACAGATACGCAGTATTTT
>12|TRBJ1-1|-|-|TRBV29-1
CSSWRANTEAFF
TGCAGCAGTTGGAGGGCGAACACTGAAGCTTTCTTT
>16|TRBJ2-7|-|TRBD2|TRBV4-3
CASSQGTSGSSYEQYF
TGCGCCAGCAGCCAAGGGACTAGCGGGAGCTCCTACGAGCAGTACTTC
>14|TRBJ2-7|-|TRBD2|TRBV25-1
CASRHPGLYYEQYF
TGTGCCAGCAGGCACCCGGGACTATACTACGAGCAGTACTTC
>15|TRBJ2-7|-|TRBD1|TRBV5-4
CASSLGQGSFGEQYF
TGTGCCAGCAGCTTGGGACAGGGGTCCTTCGGCGAGCAGTACTTC
>13|TRBJ2-1|-|-|TRBV7-9
CASSPVGAHEQFF
TGTGCCAGCAGCCCGGTAGGGGCCCATGAGCAGTTCTTC
>16|TRBJ1-1|few|TRBD1|TRBV4-1
CASSQNTGTGRTEAFF
TGCGCCAGCAGCCAGAACACCGGGACAGGGCGGACTGAAGCTTTCTTT
>14|TRBJ2-7|-|-|TRBV7-2
CASSRRAGNNEQYF
TGTGCCAGTTCCCGAAGGGCGGGAAATAACGAGCAGTACTTC
>14|TRBJ2-2|-|-|TRBV6-5
CASSVQENTGELFF
TGTGCCAGCAGTGTACAGGAAAACACCGGGGAGCTGTTTTTT
>15|TRBJ2-2|-|-|TRBV27
CASSLTRIATGELFF
TGTGCCAGCAGTTTAACCCGGATAGCCACCGGGGAGCTGTTTTTT
>13|TRBJ2-7|-|-|TRBV18
CASSPLHGYEQYF
TGTGCCAGCTCACCACTTCACGGTTACGAGCAGTACTTC
>13|TRBJ1-2|few|-|TRBV29-1
CSVGKVSGYGYTF
TGCAGCGTTGGAAAGGTGTCAGGGTATGGCTACACCTTC
>15|TRBJ1-5|-|-|TRBV29-1
CSVLAPRDKDQPQHF
TGCAGCGTACTGGCCCCCAGGGATAAAGATCAGCCCCAGCATTTT
>11|TRBJ1-2|-|TRBD1|TRBV30
CAWRWGQVYTF
TGTGCCTGGAGATGGGGACAGGTCTACACCTTC
>15|TRBJ2-1|few|-|TRBV27
CASSPLRGTYNEQFF
TGTGCCAGCAGCCCCTTGCGCGGAACCTACAATGAGCAGTTCTTC
>19|TRBJ2-1|-|-|TRBV19
CASSPGGMRLAGRWYEQFF
TGTGCCAGTAGCCCAGGGGGCATGCGGCTAGCGGGAAGGTGGTATGAGCAGTTCTTC
>11|TRBJ2-2|-|-|TRBV23-1
CASTPTGELFF
TGCGCCAGCACTCCCACCGGGGAGCTGTTTTTT
>14|TRBJ1-2|-|TRBD1|TRBV6-6
CASSRTGTNYGYTF
TGTGCCAGCAGTCGGACAGGGACTAACTATGGCTACACCTTC
>14|TRBJ1-5|few|TRBD1|TRBV28
CASRVTGTNQPQHF
TGTGCCAGCAGGGTGACAGGGACCAATCAGCCCCAGCATTTT
>16|TRBJ1-5|-|-|TRBV19
CASSIDRQAAGQPQHF
TGTGCCAGTAGTATCGATCGACAGGCGGCGGGTCAGCCCCAGCATTTT
>14|TRBJ2-3|few|TRBD1|TRBV2
CASRWDRDVDTQYF
TGTGCCAGCAGGTGGGACAGGGACGTAGATACGCAGTATTTT
>15|TRBJ2-2|-|-|TRBV5-1
CASSLAGKSTGELFF
TGCGCCAGCAGCTTGGCCGGGAAGAGCACCGGGGAGCTGTTTTTT
>14|TRBJ2-7|many|-|TRBV28
CASSSLRFPYEQYF
TGTGCCAGCAGCTCTCTCCGTTTTCCCTACGAGCAGTACTTC
>14|TRBJ1-1|-|-|TRBV19
CASSITSGYTEAFF
TGTGCCAGTAGTATAACGTCGGGGTATACTGAAGCTTTCTTT
>15|TRBJ2-2|-|TRBD1|TRBV29-1
CSAAGPGQGAGELFF
TGCAGCGCCGCCGGCCCGGGACAGGGGGCCGGGGAGCTGTTTTTT
>13|TRBJ2-1|-|-|TRBV18
CASSPGPQGEQFF
TGTGCCAGCTCACCGGGCCCCCAGGGTGAGCAGTTCTTC
>17|TRBJ1-6|-|TRBD1|TRBV5-8
CASSFVGQGAYNSPLHF
TGTGCCAGCAGCTTTGTGGGACAGGGGGCCTATAATTCACCCCTCCACTTT
>15|TRBJ1-6|-|-|TRBV5-1
CASSLAGPPNSPLHF
TGCGCCAGCAGCTTGGCAGGCCCCCCAAATTCACCCCTCCACTTT
>15|TRBJ2-7|-|-|TRBV7-2
CASSLAGEKSYEQYF
TGTGCCAGCAGCTTAGCAGGGGAAAAAAGCTACGAGCAGTACTTT
>14|TRBJ2-1|-|TRBD2|TRBV7-9
CASNLAGGAFEQFF
TGTGCCAGCAACCTAGCGGGGGGGGCATTCGAGCAGTTCTTC
>15|TRBJ2-3|few|TRBD2|TRBV7-2
CASSLGAGGIDTQYF
TGTGCCAGCAGCTTAGGGGCGGGGGGGATTGATACGCAGTATTTT
>15|TRBJ1-2|few|-|TRBV4-1
CASSQDGRANYGYTF
TGCGCCAGCAGCCAAGATGGCAGGGCTAACTATGGCTACACCTTC
>14|TRBJ2-1|-|-|TRBV9
CASSVVDHAGEQFF
TGTGCCAGCAGCGTAGTAGACCACGCAGGGGAGCAGTTCTTC
>12|TRBJ2-3|-|-|TRBV7-7
CASRPRGDTQYF
TGTGCTAGCAGGCCTCGGGGGGATACGCAGTATTTT
>14|TRBJ1-5|-|TRBD1|TRBV5-1
CASSSGTDNQPQHF
TGCGCCAGCAGCTCCGGGACAGACAATCAGCCCCAGCATTTT
>14|TRBJ1-3|few|-|TRBV9
CASSGGVSGNTIYF
TGTGCCAGCAGCGGAGGCGTGTCTGGAAACACCATATATTTT
>13|TRBJ2-2|-|-|TRBV7-7
CASSLGGTGELFF
TGTGCTAGCAGCCTGGGGGGCACCGGGGAGCTGTTTTTT
>15|TRBJ1-6|-|-|TRBV6-6
CASSQLSSYNSPLHF
TGTGCCAGCAGTCAACTGAGCTCCTATAATTCACCCCTCCACTTT
>12|TRBJ1-4|-|-|TRBV6-1
CASSPINEKLFF
TGTGCCAGCAGCCCTATTAATGAAAAACTGTTTTTT
>16|TRBJ2-3|once|TRBD1|TRBV19
CASSPGTGPGADTQYF
TGTGCCAGTAGTCCGGGGACAGGCCCTGGTGCAGATACGCAGTATTTT
>16|TRBJ2-3|-|TRBD1|TRBV12-5
CASGKGQGFLTDTQYF
TGTGCTAGTGGTAAGGGACAGGGCTTTCTCACAGATACGCAGTATTTT
>15|TRBJ2-2|-|TRBD1|TRBV5-1
CASFGQGRNTGELFF
TGCGCCAGCTTCGGACAGGGGCGAAACACCGGGGAGCTGTTTTTT
>14|TRBJ1-3|-|-|TRBV6-5
CASSYSKAGNTIYF
TGTGCCAGCAGTTACTCGAAAGCGGGAAACACCATATATTTT
>14|TRBJ1-1|-|-|TRBV29-1
CSVLNRGLSTEAFF
TGCAGCGTTCTAAACAGAGGGTTAAGCACTGAAGCTTTCTTT
>16|TRBJ1-3|once|-|TRBV4-3
CASSRGTRQPGNTIYF
TGCGCCAGCAGCCGGGGAACGAGACAGCCAGGAAACACCATATATTTT